These 5 T cell receptor beta chains share one sample of origin, sequenced in a study of T cells after yellow fever vaccination. In TCRdb, the 5' RACE reads were re-called with MiXCR into one record per CDR3 protein. This sample has around 250,000 distinct CDR3 sequences, with roughly 4.8% found just once. The starting material was CD4+ T cells sorted from PBMCs, obtained on the day of the yellow fever booster vaccination. The receptors shown here come from a man younger than 35 who received the YFV17D yellow fever vaccine.

This clonotype has at least ten counts. The rearrangement links TRBV5-1 to TRBJ1-1; D call uncertain. Trimming took off 4 bases at V and 6 bases at J, with 13 bases between the two ends. Per the germline V gene, CDR1 is SGHRS and CDR2 is YFSETQ. The CDR3 totals 13 residues. CDR3 sequence (DNA): TGCGCCAGCAGCACTGGACCGCCACCTGAAGCTTTCTTT. It yields the protein CASSTGPPPEAFF.

The chain employs TRBV6-2 or TRBV6-3 and TRBJ2-5; D assignment may be TRBD1 or TRBD2 (5 bases each). This CDR3 spans 16 amino acids. Germline V lookup: CDR1 MNHEY, CDR2 SVGEGT. The V end lost 1 base, the J end lost 3 bases, and 15 bases lay between the germline ends. The CDR3 DNA reads TGTGCCAGCAGTTACTTAGCAGGGCCGGGAAAAGAGACCCAGTACTTC. It codes for CASSYLAGPGKETQYF.

This clonotype was counted ten times or more. The V and J genes are TRBV28 and TRBJ1-3; D is uncertain. Between the trimmed V and J ends, which lost 6 bases and 4 bases, there was a span of 13 bases. Germline loops: CDR1 MDHEN, CDR2 SYDVKM. This CDR3 has 14 residues. CDR3 loop: CASSSGPLGNTIYF. CDR3 coding DNA: TGTGCCAGCAGCTCGGGTCCCCTCGGAAACACCATATATTTT.

This clonotype was recorded at least ten times. The rearrangement uses TRBV20-1 and TRBJ1-5; possibly TRBD1 for D (5 bases). The V gene lost 5 bases and the J gene lost 0 bases, with 11 bases spanning the gap. CDR3 size: 14 residues. In germline, CDR1 is DFQATT, CDR2 SNEGSKA (reference sequence). The CDR3 here is CSAPRGNSNQPQHF. DNA of the CDR3: TGCAGTGCTCCCCGGGGGAATAGCAATCAGCCCCAGCATTTT.

V is TRBV4-2 and J is TRBJ1-2; 10 nucleotides align to TRBD1. CDR1 and CDR2 (germline): LGHNA, YNFKEQ. The CDR3 is 14 amino acids. The ends lost 4 bases at V and 6 bases at J; junction bases unmatched: 5. CDR3 nucleotides: TGTGCCAGCAGCCGGACAGGGGGGAAAAATGGCTACACCTTC. It translates to CASSRTGGKNGYTF.